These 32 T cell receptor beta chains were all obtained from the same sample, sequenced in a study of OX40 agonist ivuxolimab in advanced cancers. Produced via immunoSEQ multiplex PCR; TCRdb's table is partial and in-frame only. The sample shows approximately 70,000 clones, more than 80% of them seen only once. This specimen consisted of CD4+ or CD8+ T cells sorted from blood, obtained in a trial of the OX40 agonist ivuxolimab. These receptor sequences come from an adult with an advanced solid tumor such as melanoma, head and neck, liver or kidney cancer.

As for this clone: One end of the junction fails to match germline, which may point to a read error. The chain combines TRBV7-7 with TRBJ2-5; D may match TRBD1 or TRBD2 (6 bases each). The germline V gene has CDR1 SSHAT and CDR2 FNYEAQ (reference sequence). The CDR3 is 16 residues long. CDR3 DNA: TGTGCTAGCAGCTTAGCTTCCTGGGGGGCTGGAGAGACCCAGTACTTC. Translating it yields CASSLASWGAGETQYF.

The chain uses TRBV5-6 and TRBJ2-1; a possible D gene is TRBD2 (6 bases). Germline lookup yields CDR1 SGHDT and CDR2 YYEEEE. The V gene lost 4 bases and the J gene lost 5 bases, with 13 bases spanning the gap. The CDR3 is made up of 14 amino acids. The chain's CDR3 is CASSRGLPNNEQFF. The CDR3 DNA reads TGTGCCAGCAGCAGGGGACTTCCGAACAATGAGCAGTTCTTC. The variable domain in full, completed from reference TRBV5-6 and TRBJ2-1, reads DAGVTQSPTHLIKTRGQQVTLRCSPKSGHDTVSWYQQALGQGPQFIFQYYEEEERQRGNFPDRFSGHQFPNYSSELNVNALLLGDSALYLCASSRGLPNNEQFFGPGTRLTVL.

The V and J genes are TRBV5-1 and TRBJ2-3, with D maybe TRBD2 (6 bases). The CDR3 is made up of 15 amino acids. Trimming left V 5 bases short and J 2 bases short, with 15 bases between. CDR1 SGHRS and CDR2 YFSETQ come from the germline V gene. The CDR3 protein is CASSAYSGTTDTQYF. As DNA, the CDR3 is TGCGCCAGCAGTGCCTATAGCGGAACCACAGATACGCAGTATTTT.

The CDR3 region is CASSQGIMNTEAFF. CDR3 DNA: TGTGCCAGCAGCCAAGGGATTATGAACACTGAAGCTTTCTTT. The chain combines TRBV14 with TRBJ1-1; D is undetermined. The CDR3 runs to 14 residues. Germline-derived CDR1 and CDR2 are SGHDN and FVKESK. V was pared by 1 base and J by 0 bases, with 6 bases between.

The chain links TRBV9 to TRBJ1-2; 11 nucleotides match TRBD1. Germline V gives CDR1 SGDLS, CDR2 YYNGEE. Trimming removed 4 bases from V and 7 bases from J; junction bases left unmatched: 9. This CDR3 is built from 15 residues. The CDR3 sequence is CASSPSGQGARGYTF. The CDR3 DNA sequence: TGTGCCAGCAGCCCTAGTGGACAGGGGGCGCGTGGCTACACCTTC.

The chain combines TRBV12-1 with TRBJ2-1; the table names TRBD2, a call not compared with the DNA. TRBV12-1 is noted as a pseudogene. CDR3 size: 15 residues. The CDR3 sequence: CASSSPFSSHNEQFF. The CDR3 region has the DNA TGTGCCAGCAGCTCCCCGTTTAGCTCTCACAATGAGCAGTTCTTC.

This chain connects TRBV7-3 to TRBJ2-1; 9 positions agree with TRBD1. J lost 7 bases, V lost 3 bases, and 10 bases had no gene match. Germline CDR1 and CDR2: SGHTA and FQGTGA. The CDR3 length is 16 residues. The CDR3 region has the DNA TGTGCCAGCAGCTTGGGACCGGGACAGGGTCAAAATGAGCAGTTCTTC. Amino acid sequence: CASSLGPGQGQNEQFF.

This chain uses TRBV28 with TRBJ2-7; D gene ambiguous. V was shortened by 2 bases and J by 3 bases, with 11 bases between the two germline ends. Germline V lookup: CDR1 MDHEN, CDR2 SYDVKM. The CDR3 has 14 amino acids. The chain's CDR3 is CASSLQRAGYEQYF. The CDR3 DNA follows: TGTGCCAGCAGTTTACAGCGCGCCGGCTACGAGCAGTACTTC.

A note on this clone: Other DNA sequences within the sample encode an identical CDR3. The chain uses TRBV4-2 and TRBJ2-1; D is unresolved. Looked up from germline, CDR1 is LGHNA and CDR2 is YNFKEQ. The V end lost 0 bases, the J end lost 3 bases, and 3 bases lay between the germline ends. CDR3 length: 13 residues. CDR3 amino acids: CASSQDGYNEQFF. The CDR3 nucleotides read TGTGCCAGCAGCCAAGATGGCTACAATGAGCAGTTCTTC.

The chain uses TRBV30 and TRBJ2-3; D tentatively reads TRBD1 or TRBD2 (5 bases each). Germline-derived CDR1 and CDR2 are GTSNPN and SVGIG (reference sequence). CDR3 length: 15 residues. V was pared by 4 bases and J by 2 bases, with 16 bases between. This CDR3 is CAWIGAEKDTDTQYF. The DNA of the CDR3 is TGTGCCTGGATCGGGGCCGAGAAAGACACAGATACGCAGTATTTT.

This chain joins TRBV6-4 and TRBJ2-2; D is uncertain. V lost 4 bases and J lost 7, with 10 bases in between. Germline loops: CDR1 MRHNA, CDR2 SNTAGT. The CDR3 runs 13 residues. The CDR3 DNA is TGTGCCAGCAGTGTGGAGAGTGGCGGGGAGCTGTTTTTT. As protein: CASSVESGGELFF.

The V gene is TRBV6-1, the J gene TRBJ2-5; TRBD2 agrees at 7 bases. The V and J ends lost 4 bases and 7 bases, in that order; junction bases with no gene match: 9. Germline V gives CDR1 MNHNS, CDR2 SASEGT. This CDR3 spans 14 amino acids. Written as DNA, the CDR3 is TGTGCCAGCAGTGGTGGACTAGAATTGGGGACCCAGTACTTC. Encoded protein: CASSGGLELGTQYF.

CDR3 in DNA: TGTGCCAGCAGCTTAGCTGGGTACCAAGAGACCCAGTACTTC. Translated: CASSLAGYQETQYF. The rearrangement uses TRBV7-2 and TRBJ2-5; no definite D call. Between the trimmed V and J ends, which lost 0 bases and 0 bases, there was a span of 5 bases. Germline-derived CDR1 and CDR2 are SGHTA and FQGNSA. The CDR3 loop spans 14 amino acids.

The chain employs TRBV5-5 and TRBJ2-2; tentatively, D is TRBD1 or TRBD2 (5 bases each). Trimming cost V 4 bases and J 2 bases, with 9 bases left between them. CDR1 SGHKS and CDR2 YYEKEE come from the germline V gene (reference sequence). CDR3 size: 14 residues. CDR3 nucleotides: TGTGCCAGCAGCAGGGGACCCAACACCGGGGAGCTGTTTTTT. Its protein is CASSRGPNTGELFF.

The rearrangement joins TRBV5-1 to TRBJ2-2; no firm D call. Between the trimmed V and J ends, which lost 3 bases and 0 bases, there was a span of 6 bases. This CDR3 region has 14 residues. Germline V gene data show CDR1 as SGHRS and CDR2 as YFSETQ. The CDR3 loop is CASSSQANTGELFF. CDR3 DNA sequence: TGCGCCAGCAGCTCCCAAGCGAACACCGGGGAGCTGTTTTTT.

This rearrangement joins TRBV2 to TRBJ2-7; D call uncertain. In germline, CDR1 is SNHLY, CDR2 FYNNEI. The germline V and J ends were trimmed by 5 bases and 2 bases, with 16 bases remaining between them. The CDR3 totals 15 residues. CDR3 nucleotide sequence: TGTGCCAGCAGTCCGGCCGGAAAGAAAACCTACGAGCAGTACTTC. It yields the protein CASSPAGKKTYEQYF. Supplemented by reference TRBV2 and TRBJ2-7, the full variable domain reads EPEVTQTPSHQVTQMGQEVILRCVPISNHLYFYWYRQILGQKVEFLVSFYNNEISEKSEIFDDQFSVERPDGSNFTLKIRSTKLEDSAMYFCASSPAGKKTYEQYFGPGTRLTVT.

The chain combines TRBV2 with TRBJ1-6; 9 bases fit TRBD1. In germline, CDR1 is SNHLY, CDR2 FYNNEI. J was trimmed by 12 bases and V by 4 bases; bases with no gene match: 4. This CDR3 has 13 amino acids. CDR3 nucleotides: TGTGCCAGCAGTGGGGGACAGGGCGGACCCCTCCACTTT. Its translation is CASSGGQGGPLHF.

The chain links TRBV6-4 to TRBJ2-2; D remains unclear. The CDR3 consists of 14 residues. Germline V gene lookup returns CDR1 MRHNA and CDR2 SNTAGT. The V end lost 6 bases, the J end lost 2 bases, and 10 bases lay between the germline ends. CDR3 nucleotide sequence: TGTGCCAGCAGACCCCGGGCCAACACCGGGGAGCTGTTTTTT. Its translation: CASRPRANTGELFF.

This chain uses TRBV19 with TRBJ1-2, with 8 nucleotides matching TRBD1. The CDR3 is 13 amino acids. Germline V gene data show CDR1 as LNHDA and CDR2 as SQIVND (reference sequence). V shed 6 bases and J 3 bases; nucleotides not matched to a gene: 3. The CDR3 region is CASSQDRDYGYTF. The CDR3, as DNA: TGTGCCAGTAGCCAGGACAGGGACTATGGCTACACCTTC.

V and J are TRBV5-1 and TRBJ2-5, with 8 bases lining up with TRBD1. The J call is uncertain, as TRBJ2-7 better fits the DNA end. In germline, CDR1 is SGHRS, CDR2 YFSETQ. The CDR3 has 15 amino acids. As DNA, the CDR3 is TGCGCCAGCAGCGCCGGACAGGGACCCTGGTCCGAGCAGTACTTC. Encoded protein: CASSAGQGPWSEQYF.

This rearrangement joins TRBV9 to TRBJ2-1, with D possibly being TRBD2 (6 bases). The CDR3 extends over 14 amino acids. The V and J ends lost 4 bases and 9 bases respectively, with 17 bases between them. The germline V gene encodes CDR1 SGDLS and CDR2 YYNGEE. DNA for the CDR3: TGTGCCAGCAGCCCCACGGGACTGAGCGGTGAGCAGTTCTTC. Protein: CASSPTGLSGEQFF.

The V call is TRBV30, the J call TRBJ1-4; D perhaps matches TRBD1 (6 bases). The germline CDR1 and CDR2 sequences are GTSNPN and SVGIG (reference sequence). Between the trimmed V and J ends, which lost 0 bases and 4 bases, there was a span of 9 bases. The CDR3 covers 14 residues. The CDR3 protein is CAWSVRTDNEKLFF. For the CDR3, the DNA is TGTGCCTGGAGTGTAAGGACAGATAATGAAAAACTGTTTTTT.

In DNA form, the CDR3 reads TGTGCCAGCAGCTCTAAGCGGGTTATAGATACGCAGTATTTT. Encoded protein: CASSSKRVIDTQYF. The J gene is TRBJ2-3, the V gene TRBV5-4; D might be TRBD2 (6 bases). Trimming stripped 3 bases from V and 5 bases from J, with 13 bases between. CDR1 and CDR2 (germline): SGHNT, YYREEE (reference sequence). CDR3 length: 14 amino acids.

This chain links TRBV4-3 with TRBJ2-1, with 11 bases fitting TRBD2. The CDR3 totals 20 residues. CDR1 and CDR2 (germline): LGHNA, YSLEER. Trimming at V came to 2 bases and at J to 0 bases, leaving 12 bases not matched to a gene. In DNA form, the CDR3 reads TGCGCCAGCAGCCAAAGATTAGCGGGAGGGCCTTTCTCCTCCTACAATGAGCAGTTCTTC. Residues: CASSQRLAGGPFSSYNEQFF.

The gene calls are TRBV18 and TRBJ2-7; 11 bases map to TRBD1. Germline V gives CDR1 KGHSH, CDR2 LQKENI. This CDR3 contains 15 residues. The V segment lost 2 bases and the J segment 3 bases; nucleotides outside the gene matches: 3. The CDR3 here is CASSPSGQGVYEQYF. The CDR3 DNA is TGTGCCAGCTCACCATCGGGACAGGGGGTCTACGAGCAGTACTTC.

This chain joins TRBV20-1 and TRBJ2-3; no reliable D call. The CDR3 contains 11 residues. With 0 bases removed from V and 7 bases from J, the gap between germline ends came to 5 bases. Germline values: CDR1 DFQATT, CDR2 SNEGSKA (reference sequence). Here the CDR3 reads CSARDPNTQYF. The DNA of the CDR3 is TGCAGTGCTAGAGACCCTAATACGCAGTATTTT.

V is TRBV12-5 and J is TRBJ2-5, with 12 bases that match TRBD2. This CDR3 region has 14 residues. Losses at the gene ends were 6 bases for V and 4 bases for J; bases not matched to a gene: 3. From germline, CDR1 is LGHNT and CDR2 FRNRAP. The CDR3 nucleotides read TGTGCTAGTGGGCCGGGACTAGCGGGAGAGACCCAGTACTTC. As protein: CASGPGLAGETQYF.

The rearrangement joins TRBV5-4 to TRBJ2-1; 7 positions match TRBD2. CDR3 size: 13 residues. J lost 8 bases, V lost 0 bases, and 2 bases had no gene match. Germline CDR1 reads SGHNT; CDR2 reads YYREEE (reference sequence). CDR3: CASSLGLAHEQFF. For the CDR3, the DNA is TGTGCCAGCAGCTTGGGACTAGCCCATGAGCAGTTCTTC.

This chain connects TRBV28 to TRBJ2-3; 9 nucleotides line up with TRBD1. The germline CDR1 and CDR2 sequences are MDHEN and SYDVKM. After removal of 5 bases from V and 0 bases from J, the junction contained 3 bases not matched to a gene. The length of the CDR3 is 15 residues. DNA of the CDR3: TGTGCCAGCAGTCAGACAGGGGGGAGCACAGATACGCAGTATTTT. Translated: CASSQTGGSTDTQYF.

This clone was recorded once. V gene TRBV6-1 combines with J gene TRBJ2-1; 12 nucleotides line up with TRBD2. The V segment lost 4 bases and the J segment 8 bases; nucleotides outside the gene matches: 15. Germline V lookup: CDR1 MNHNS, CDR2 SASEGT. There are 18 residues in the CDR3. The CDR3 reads CASSVRLAGDGSIDEQFF. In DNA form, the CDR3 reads TGTGCCAGCAGTGTAAGACTAGCGGGAGACGGCAGTATTGATGAGCAGTTCTTC.

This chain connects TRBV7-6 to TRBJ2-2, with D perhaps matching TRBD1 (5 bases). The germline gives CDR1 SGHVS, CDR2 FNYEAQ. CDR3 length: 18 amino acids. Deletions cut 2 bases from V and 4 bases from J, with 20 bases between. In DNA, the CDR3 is TGTGCCAGCAGCTTAAACCCTTGGGGCCCTACCTCCACCGGGGAGCTGTTTTTT. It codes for CASSLNPWGPTSTGELFF.

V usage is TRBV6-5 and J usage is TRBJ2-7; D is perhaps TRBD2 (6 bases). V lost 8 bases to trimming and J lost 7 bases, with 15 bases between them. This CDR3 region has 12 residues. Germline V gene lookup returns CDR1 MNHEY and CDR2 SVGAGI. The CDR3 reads CASGIAAREQYF. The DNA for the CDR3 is TGTGCCAGCGGGATAGCGGCGAGAGAGCAGTACTTC.